This T cell receptor (beta chain) was identified in a study of tumor and adjacent non-tumor tissue in lung cancer. Study details: The cohort had around eleven adenocarcinoma, a couple of squamous cell and 1 small cell patients. Whole-study results and caveats: Top 100 clones took a larger repertoire share in normal lung.

Three rounds of nested PCR, following a modified ARM-PCR protocol, produced the TCRbeta library. TCRdb reanalysed the multiplex PCR reads using MiXCR and keeps one entry per CDR3 protein. This table holds roughly 220,000 distinct CDR3 sequences, 71% found once. As for this clonotype: The antigen remains unidentified. One end of the junction fails to match germline, which may point to a read error.

RNA was extracted from bulk tissue without any cell sorting. This receptor was taken from a man in his sixties with non-small cell lung cancer. The sample was lung tumor tissue.

The CDR3 bases are TGTGCCAGCAGTCCCCGTGTGGGCGGAGGGGCTAAAAACGTTCAGTACTTC. Protein sequence: CASSPRVGGGAKNVQYF. The chain joins TRBV4-2 to TRBJ2-4; a possible D gene is TRBD2 (6 bases). This CDR3 spans 17 amino acids. Germline assignment: CDR1 LGHNA and CDR2 YNFKEQ.